The 21 T cell receptor beta chains listed next were all sequenced from one sample in a study of blood T cell repertoires in COVID-19. Data came from immunoSEQ multiplex PCR; TCRdb stores just in-frame clones and leaves some out. The sample contains about 670,000 clones, 70% to 90% of which appear only once. Sequencing input: peripheral blood. All receptors come from a woman under 30 with acute or convalescent COVID-19.

CDR3 sequence reads: CASQGSRNQPQHF. CDR3 bases: TGTGCCAGTCAGGGTTCGAGGAATCAGCCCCAGCATTTT. The chain couples TRBV19 to TRBJ1-5, with a weak D call TRBD1 (5 bases). Trimming removed 8 bases from V and 4 bases from J, with 12 bases in between. Per the germline V gene, CDR1 is LNHDA and CDR2 is SQIVND (reference sequence). CDR3 length equals 13 residues.

V and J are TRBV7-6 and TRBJ2-7, with 9 bases identical to TRBD2. This CDR3 region has 15 residues. Looked up from germline, CDR1 is SGHVS and CDR2 is FNYEAQ. V shed 5 bases, J shed 5 bases, and the junction held 10 bases outside the gene matches. DNA for the CDR3: TGTGCCAGCAGCCCTAAGGTGGCTAGCGGGGACGAGCAGTACTTC. Protein product: CASSPKVASGDEQYF.

V is TRBV5-1 and J is TRBJ1-1; D gene ambiguous. V was cut by 1 base and J by 8 bases, with 12 bases left in between. The CDR3 runs 13 residues. The germline V gene has CDR1 SGHRS and CDR2 YFSETQ. The CDR3 spells CASSLSAGNEAFF. As DNA, the CDR3 is TGCGCCAGCAGCTTGTCGGCGGGGAACGAAGCTTTCTTT.

The genes are TRBV29-1 and TRBJ2-5; D might be TRBD1 (5 bases). The germline CDR1 and CDR2 sequences are SQVTM and ANQGSEA. Between the trimmed V and J ends, which lost 1 base and 3 bases, there was a span of 9 bases. The CDR3 totals 13 residues. CDR3 sequence (DNA): TGCAGCGTTGAAGGACAGCTAGAAGAGACCCAGTACTTC. Translated, it gives CSVEGQLEETQYF.

This clone was found once. The chain couples TRBV15 to TRBJ2-5, with TRBD1 matching 9 bases. The CDR3 contains 15 residues. Trimming removed 5 bases from V and 1 base from J; junction bases left unmatched: 5. CDR1 is LNHNV, CDR2 YYDKDF, per germline (reference sequence). The DNA for the CDR3 is TGTGCCACCAGCGGACCGGGACAGGGCCAAGAGACCCAGTACTTC. It specifies CATSGPGQGQETQYF.

CDR3 in amino acids: CASSLGRGGEETQYF. DNA of the CDR3: TGTGCCAGCAGCTTGGGACGGGGAGGGGAAGAGACCCAGTACTTC. This chain joins TRBV11-2 and TRBJ2-5; 7 bases align to TRBD2. Germline V gene sequence: CDR1 SGHAT, CDR2 FQNNGV. The CDR3 contains 15 residues. Losses at the gene ends were 3 bases for V and 3 bases for J; bases not matched to a gene: 7.

V gene TRBV10-3 combines with J gene TRBJ1-4, with D maybe TRBD1 (6 bases). Per the germline V gene, CDR1 is ENHRY and CDR2 is SYGVKD. The CDR3 contains 13 residues. V lost 8 bases and J 3 bases, leaving 10 bases between the germline ends. This CDR3 is CAIQDSSNEKLFF. The CDR3 DNA follows: TGTGCCATCCAGGACAGTTCTAATGAAAAACTGTTTTTT.

This clone was recorded only once. This chain uses TRBV11-2 with TRBJ2-7; 9 bases map to TRBD1. Trimming cost V 5 bases and J 3 bases; bases outside gene matches: 5. The CDR3 totals 14 residues. Germline V CDR1 and CDR2: SGHAT, FQNNGV. The CDR3 region is CASSPRDRVYEQYF. Here the CDR3 DNA reads TGTGCCAGCAGCCCCCGGGACAGGGTCTACGAGCAGTACTTC.

The chain recombines TRBV30 with TRBJ1-1; D gene uncertain. The germline V gene has CDR1 GTSNPN and CDR2 SVGIG (reference sequence). The CDR3 is made up of 13 amino acids. V lost 2 bases and J lost 4, with 11 bases in between. The CDR3 region is CAWSRGGITEAFF. The CDR3 coding sequence is TGTGCCTGGAGTCGGGGAGGGATCACTGAAGCTTTCTTT.

Comment on this clone: The identical CDR3 is also encoded by other nucleotide sequences in the sample. V usage is TRBV27 and J usage is TRBJ1-5, with 9 bases matching TRBD1. CDR1 and CDR2 from the germline V gene are MNHEY and SMNVEV (reference sequence). CDR3 length: 15 amino acids. Trimming removed 0 bases from V and 5 bases from J; junction bases left unmatched: 2. CDR3 DNA sequence: TGTGCCAGCAGTTTATCAGGGACAGGGTATCAGCCCCAGCATTTT. It encodes CASSLSGTGYQPQHF.

This chain connects TRBV2 to TRBJ1-6; tentatively, D is TRBD1 (6 bases). CDR1 is SNHLY, CDR2 FYNNEI, per germline. With 6 bases removed from V and 1 base from J, the gap between germline ends came to 16 bases. This CDR3 region has 17 residues. CDR3 DNA: TGTGCCAGCAGGGCTACAGGGTTCAGTTCCTATAATTCACCCCTCCACTTT. Encoded protein: CASRATGFSSYNSPLHF.

As for this clone: This same CDR3 is encoded by further DNA sequences in the sample. The rearrangement joins TRBV3-1 (or the pseudogene TRBV3-2) to TRBJ2-3; D uncertain. This CDR3 contains 13 residues. The germline V and J ends were trimmed by 1 base and 3 bases, with 5 bases remaining between them. Germline V CDR1 and CDR2: LGHDT, YNNKEL (reference sequence). The CDR3: CASSQVRTDTQYF. The CDR3 DNA reads TGTGCCAGCAGCCAAGTGAGGACAGATACGCAGTATTTT.

A note on this clone: The sample holds other DNA sequences that translate to the same CDR3. This chain joins TRBV19 and TRBJ1-1; no definite D call. This CDR3 spans 15 amino acids. The V and J ends lost 3 bases and 1 base respectively, with 12 bases between them. Germline-derived CDR1 and CDR2 are LNHDA and SQIVND (reference sequence). CDR3 sequence (DNA): TGTGCCAGTAGTATTGGCCCGGGAGGGAACACTGAAGCTTTCTTT. It is translated as CASSIGPGGNTEAFF.

This sequence joins TRBV7-2 and TRBJ2-3, with TRBD2 matching 7 bases. Germline CDR1 and CDR2: SGHTA and FQGNSA. Losses at the gene ends were 1 base for V and 3 bases for J; bases not matched to a gene: 4. There are 15 residues in the CDR3. The CDR3 spells CASSLDGGGTDTQYF. In nucleotides, the CDR3 is TGTGCCAGCAGCTTAGATGGGGGAGGGACAGATACGCAGTATTTT.

The sample holds one count of this clone. CDR3 bases: TGTGCCAGCGGGGCCGGGTATGGCTACACCTTC. It translates to CASGAGYGYTF. The chain uses TRBV13 and TRBJ1-2; perhaps TRBD1 as D (5 bases). Germline CDR1 reads PRHDT; CDR2 reads FYEKMQ (reference sequence). This CDR3 is 11 amino acids long. The germline V and J ends were trimmed by 8 bases and 5 bases, with 9 bases remaining between them.

This chain connects TRBV18 to TRBJ1-6, with 8 positions matching TRBD1. V dropped 2 bases and J dropped 9; count of bases not matched to a gene: 6. In germline, CDR1 is KGHSH, CDR2 LQKENI. The CDR3 runs to 15 residues. The CDR3 bases are TGTGCCAGCTCACCAGCACAGGGGGGTCGTTCACCCCTCCACTTT. Its translation is CASSPAQGGRSPLHF.

The chain joins TRBV4-2 to TRBJ1-2, with D perhaps TRBD1 (5 bases). V lost 1 base, J lost 0 bases, and 6 bases lay in between. This CDR3 is built from 14 residues. Germline V gives CDR1 LGHNA, CDR2 YNFKEQ. The CDR3 sequence is CASSQVRANYGYTF. The CDR3 DNA sequence: TGTGCCAGCAGCCAAGTCAGGGCTAACTATGGCTACACCTTC.

The J gene is TRBJ2-5, the V gene TRBV4-1, with 11 bases matching TRBD2. This CDR3 spans 22 amino acids. Germline CDR1 MGHRA, CDR2 YSYEKL. Trimming at V came to 1 base and at J to 3 bases, leaving 22 bases not matched to a gene. CDR3 region: CASSQGALSGGARFPSKETQYF. The CDR3 region has the DNA TGCGCCAGCAGCCAAGGAGCCCTTAGCGGGGGGGCCAGGTTCCCCTCCAAAGAGACCCAGTACTTC.

In DNA form, the CDR3 reads TGTGCCAGCTCTCCAGGACAGGGGGAGGCTGAAGCTTTCTTT. Its protein is CASSPGQGEAEAFF. The V call is TRBV18, the J call TRBJ1-1, with TRBD1 identical over 10 bases. This CDR3 has 14 amino acids. V lost 6 bases and J lost 6; bases outside the gene matches: 7. Germline values: CDR1 KGHSH, CDR2 LQKENI.

This rearrangement joins TRBV7-9 to TRBJ1-3; D might be TRBD1 (5 bases). Germline lookup yields CDR1 SEHNR and CDR2 FQNEAQ (reference sequence). The CDR3 is 15 amino acids. Trimming cost V 6 bases and J 2 bases, with 14 bases left between them. The CDR3, as DNA: TGTGCCAGCAGTCTCAACGCAGGGACTGGAAACACCATATATTTT. Encoded protein: CASSLNAGTGNTIYF.

V is TRBV7-9 and J is TRBJ1-2; D not certain. The CDR3 runs to 14 residues. Germline-derived CDR1 and CDR2 are SEHNR and FQNEAQ (reference sequence). V was cut by 0 bases and J by 10 bases, with 15 bases left in between. The DNA of the CDR3 is TGTGCCAGCAGCTTAGCGCGGGGTCTGCTGGTCTACACCTTC. Protein sequence: CASSLARGLLVYTF.